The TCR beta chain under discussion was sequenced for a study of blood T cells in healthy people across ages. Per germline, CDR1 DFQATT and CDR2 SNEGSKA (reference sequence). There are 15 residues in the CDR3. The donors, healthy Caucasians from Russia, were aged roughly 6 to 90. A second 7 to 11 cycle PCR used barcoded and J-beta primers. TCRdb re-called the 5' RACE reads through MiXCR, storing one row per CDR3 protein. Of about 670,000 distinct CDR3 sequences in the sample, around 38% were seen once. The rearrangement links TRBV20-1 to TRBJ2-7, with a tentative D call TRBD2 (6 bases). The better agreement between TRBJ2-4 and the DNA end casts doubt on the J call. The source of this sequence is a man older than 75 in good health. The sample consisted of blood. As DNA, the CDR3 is TGCAGTGCTAGACCCGCCCACGGGGGTCGTGACATTCAGTACTTC. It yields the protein CSARPAHGGRDIQYF.